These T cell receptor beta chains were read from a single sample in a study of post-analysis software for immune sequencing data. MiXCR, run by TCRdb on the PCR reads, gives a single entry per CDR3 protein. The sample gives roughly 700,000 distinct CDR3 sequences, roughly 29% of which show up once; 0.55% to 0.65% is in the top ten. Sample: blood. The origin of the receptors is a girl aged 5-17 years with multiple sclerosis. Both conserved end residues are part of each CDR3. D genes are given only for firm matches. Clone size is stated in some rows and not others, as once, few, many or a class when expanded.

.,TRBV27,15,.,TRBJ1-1,TGTGCCAGCAGTTCCGGACAGAACATGAACACTGAAGCTTTCTTT,CASSSGQNMNTEAFF
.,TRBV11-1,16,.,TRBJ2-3,TGTGCCAGCAGCTCCCAGAGCCGGGGCCGCACAGATACGCAGTATTTT,CASSSQSRGRTDTQYF
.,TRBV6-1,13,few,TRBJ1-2,TGTGCCAGCAGTGAAGGGGAGCCCAATGGCTACACCTTC,CASSEGEPNGYTF
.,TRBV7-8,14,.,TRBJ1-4,TGTGCCAGCAGCTTACGACAAAGTAATGAAAAACTGTTTTTT,CASSLRQSNEKLFF
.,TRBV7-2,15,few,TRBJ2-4,TGTGCCAGCAGCTTAGTCGGCGACGGGGGTGACATTCAGTACTTC,CASSLVGDGGDIQYF
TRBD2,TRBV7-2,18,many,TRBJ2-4,TGTGCCAGCAGCTCCCCGGGACTAGCTTTAATAGCCAAAAACATTCAGTACTTC,CASSSPGLALIAKNIQYF
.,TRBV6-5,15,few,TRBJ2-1,TGTGCCAGCAGTCCCCGGGAGTTCGGTAGCAATGAGCAGTTCTTC,CASSPREFGSNEQFF
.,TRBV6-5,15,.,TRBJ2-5,TGTGCCAGCAGTGCCGGGGGAGGGGGCCGAAAGACCCAGTACTTC,CASSAGGGGRKTQYF
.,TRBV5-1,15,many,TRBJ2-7,TGCGCCAGCAGCCGAGCGGAACTTAGCTCCTACGAGCAGTACTTC,CASSRAELSSYEQYF
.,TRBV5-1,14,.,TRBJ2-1,TGCGCCAGCATCGAGGGGGGGCCGTACAATGAGCAGTTCTTC,CASIEGGPYNEQFF
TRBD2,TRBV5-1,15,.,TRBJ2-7,TGCGCCAGCAGCGGCGAGGACGGGAGGGGCTACGAGCAGTACTTC,CASSGEDGRGYEQYF
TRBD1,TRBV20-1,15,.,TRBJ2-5,TGCAGTGCCTTCGCGGACAGGGGACCCCAAGAGACCCAGTACTTC,CSAFADRGPQETQYF
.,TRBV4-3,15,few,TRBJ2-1,TGCGCCAGCAGCCAAGATGGCCCGGGGTACAATGAGCAGTTCTTC,CASSQDGPGYNEQFF
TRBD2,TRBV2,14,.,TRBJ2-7,TGTGCCAGCCCACGCCCGGGACTAGCGGAAGAGCAGTACTTC,CASPRPGLAEEQYF
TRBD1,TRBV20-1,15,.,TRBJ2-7,TGCAGTGCTACCGCCGGGGCAGGGGGTCCCTACGAGCAGTACTTC,CSATAGAGGPYEQYF